There are many counts of the clone carrying this T cell receptor beta chain. Its target is unknown. Trimming left V 0 bases short and J 2 bases short, with 10 bases between. In germline, CDR1 is GTSNPN, CDR2 SVGIG (reference sequence). This CDR3 spans 14 amino acids. The entry originates in a study of human T cells and chemical hapten exposure. Study summary: An area of 2 cm by around 2 cm on upper inner arm skin received 2% DPC for sensitization. Doses of diphenylcyclopropenone went to the patients' scalps weekly throughout the approximately 25-week study. Study-wide findings and caveats: Given that the donors had alopecia, their immune response may differ from that seen in healthy people.

The time point was: patch test 2, 6 weeks after DPC sensitization. As to treatment: therapeutic diphenylcyclopropenone sensitization with weekly scalp DPC. During construction of the library, unique molecular identifiers were attached to individual cDNA molecules for quantitative, reproducible TCR counting. TCRdb re-called the RACE reads through MiXCR, storing one row per CDR3 protein. The sample contains approximately 85,000 distinct CDR3 sequences, about a tenth of which appear only once. V is TRBV30 and J is TRBJ1-2, with D uncertain. The sample here was whole blood, taken in connection with sensitization to the hapten diphenylcyclopropenone (DPC). The TCR originated in a woman under 40 with alopecia areata. Some clones in this sample may be carry-over from other donors' samples. For the CDR3, the DNA is TGTGCCTGGAGTGTACAACAGCGGAACTATGGCTACACCTTC. Translating gives CAWSVQQRNYGYTF. Complete variable domain (other parts from reference TRBV30 and TRBJ1-2): SQTIHQWPATLVQPVGSPLSLECTVEGTSNPNLYWYRQAAGRGLQLLFYSVGIGQISSEVPQNLSASRPQDRQFILSSKKLLLSDSGFYLCAWSVQQRNYGYTFGSGTRLTVV.